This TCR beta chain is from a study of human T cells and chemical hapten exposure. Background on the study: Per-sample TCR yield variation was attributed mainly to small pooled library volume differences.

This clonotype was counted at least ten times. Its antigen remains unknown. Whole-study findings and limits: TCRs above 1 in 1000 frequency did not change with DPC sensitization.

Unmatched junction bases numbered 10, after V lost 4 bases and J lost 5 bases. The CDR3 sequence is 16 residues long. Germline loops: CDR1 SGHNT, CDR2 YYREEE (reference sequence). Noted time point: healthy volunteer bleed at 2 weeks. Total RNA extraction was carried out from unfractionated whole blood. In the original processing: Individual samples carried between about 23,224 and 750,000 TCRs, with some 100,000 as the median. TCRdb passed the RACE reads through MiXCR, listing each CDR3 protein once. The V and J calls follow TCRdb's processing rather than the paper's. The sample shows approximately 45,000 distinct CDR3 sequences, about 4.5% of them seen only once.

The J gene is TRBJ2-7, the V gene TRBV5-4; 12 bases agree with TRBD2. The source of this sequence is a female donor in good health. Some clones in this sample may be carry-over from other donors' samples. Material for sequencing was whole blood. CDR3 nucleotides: TGTGCCAGCAGCGATAGTACTAGCGGGGGGTTCCACGAGCAGTACTTC. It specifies CASSDSTSGGFHEQYF.